These 23 T cell receptor beta chains share one sample of origin, sequenced in a study of T-cell reconstitution after alpha-beta-depleted transplantation in children. Unique molecular identifiers were incorporated into the prepared TCRbeta library. One entry per CDR3 protein, called by TCRdb with MiXCR from the PCR reads. This table has under 250,000 distinct CDR3 sequences, 20% to 30% appearing once. The sample in question was PBMCs, mostly from graft donor cells, obtained 360 days after TCRalphabeta/CD19-depleted stem cell transplant. These receptors were obtained from a female patient aged 2 to 10 who had a stem cell transplant for congenital amegakaryocytic thrombocytopenia, so the T cells may come from the graft donor.

The table lists this clonotype with a few counts. CDR3 DNA: TGCGCCAGCAGCCAACGACAGGGTACCACCACAGATACGCAGTATTTT. This translates into CASSQRQGTTTDTQYF. This chain links TRBV5-1 with TRBJ2-3, with 7 nucleotides matching TRBD1. J gave up 2 bases and V 4 bases, and 10 bases lay outside the gene matches. CDR3 size: 16 residues. CDR1 is SGHRS, CDR2 YFSETQ, per germline.

The rearrangement joins TRBV10-3 to TRBJ2-5; 7 bases map to TRBD2. CDR3 length: 15 residues. Germline CDR1 ENHRY, CDR2 SYGVKD. V shed 0 bases, J shed 6 bases, and the junction held 7 bases outside the gene matches. CDR3 DNA: TGTGCCATCAGTGAGTCGGCGGGAGTCGGAAAGACCCAGTACTTC. Translating it yields CAISESAGVGKTQYF.

V and J are TRBV24-1 and TRBJ2-7; TRBD1 might be the D (5 bases). V was trimmed by 4 bases and J by 2 bases, leaving 8 bases between them. This CDR3 region has 13 residues. Germline-derived CDR1 and CDR2 are KGHDR and SFDVKD. In DNA form, the CDR3 reads TGTGCCACCAGTGAAACAGGAGCCTACGAGCAGTACTTC. The encoded protein is CATSETGAYEQYF.

The rearrangement links TRBV20-1 to TRBJ2-1, with D possibly TRBD2 on 7 matching bases. CDR1 and CDR2 from the germline V gene are DFQATT and SNEGSKA (reference sequence). Trimming took 0 bases from V and 5 from J, leaving 17 bases between them. CDR3 length: 16 amino acids. The CDR3 is CSARDRWRGPNNEQFF. The CDR3 bases are TGCAGTGCTAGAGATAGGTGGCGGGGGCCGAACAATGAGCAGTTCTTC.

This clonotype was counted ten times or more. This chain uses TRBV5-1 with TRBJ2-7, with 8 nucleotides matching TRBD1. V shed 3 bases, J shed 3 bases, and the junction held 5 bases outside the gene matches. The germline V gene encodes CDR1 SGHRS and CDR2 YFSETQ. The CDR3 spans 14 residues. The CDR3 bases are TGCGCCAGCAGCTCCGGGACAGGAGGCTACGAGCAGTACTTC. It encodes CASSSGTGGYEQYF.

This clonotype appeared many times. This chain connects TRBV20-1 to TRBJ2-7, with D tentatively TRBD2 (6 bases). The germline CDR1 and CDR2 sequences are DFQATT and SNEGSKA (reference sequence). The germline V and J ends were trimmed by 6 bases and 7 bases, with 22 bases remaining between them. The CDR3 is 14 residues long. CDR3 sequence: CSATSSGVGEEQYF. CDR3 bases: TGCAGTGCCACTAGCTCGGGTGTCGGGGAGGAGCAGTACTTC.

The chain uses TRBV20-1 and TRBJ1-5; 8 nucleotides align to TRBD1. The germline gives CDR1 DFQATT, CDR2 SNEGSKA (reference sequence). The V gene end was trimmed by 6 bases and the J gene end by 6 bases; junction bases not matched to a gene: 10. The CDR3 runs 14 residues. CDR3 residues: CSATSGGLGQPQHF. Written as DNA, the CDR3 is TGCAGTGCAACCTCAGGGGGCCTCGGTCAGCCCCAGCATTTT.

V and J are TRBV11-2 and TRBJ2-3; D unclear. This CDR3 has 13 residues. With 5 bases removed from V and 6 bases from J, the gap between germline ends came to 12 bases. Germline CDR1 is SGHAT and CDR2 is FQNNGV. For the CDR3, the DNA is TGTGCCAGCAGCCACATGGTAGTGGATACGCAGTATTTT. It specifies CASSHMVVDTQYF.

This clonotype was counted a few times. This CDR3 is CASSYGRGVFGETQYF. The CDR3, as DNA: TGTGCCAGCAGTTACGGCCGGGGGGTGTTTGGAGAGACCCAGTACTTC. V usage is TRBV6-5 and J usage is TRBJ2-5; 7 nucleotides line up with TRBD2. Germline-derived CDR1 and CDR2 are MNHEY and SVGAGI. The CDR3 runs to 16 residues. V was clipped by 2 bases and J by 4 bases; unmatched bases: 10.

The rearrangement joins TRBV2 to TRBJ1-2; TRBD1 agrees at 9 bases. The CDR3 totals 13 residues. V shed 7 bases and J 5 bases; nucleotides not matched to a gene: 5. CDR1 and CDR2 (germline): SNHLY, FYNNEI. CDR3 coding DNA: TGTGCCAGCACAGGACAGGGGTTGTATGGCTACACCTTC. Translated: CASTGQGLYGYTF.

This clonotype has just a few counts. The J gene is TRBJ1-2, the V gene TRBV28; D is ambiguous. This CDR3 spans 13 amino acids. Trimming stripped 5 bases from V and 7 bases from J, with 14 bases between. Germline values: CDR1 MDHEN, CDR2 SYDVKM. The CDR3, as DNA: TGTGCCAGCAGTCGACCCATATTGACTGGCTACACCTTC. Encoded protein: CASSRPILTGYTF.

V usage is TRBV20-1 and J usage is TRBJ2-7; D is possibly TRBD2 (6 bases). The V and J ends lost 6 bases and 3 bases respectively, with 15 bases between them. This CDR3 contains 13 residues. Germline assignment: CDR1 DFQATT and CDR2 SNEGSKA (reference sequence). The CDR3, as DNA: TGCAGTGCCAAGGGCGGGACCCTCTACGAGCAGTACTTC. Amino acid sequence: CSAKGGTLYEQYF.

This clonotype was detected a few times. The chain couples TRBV5-1 to TRBJ2-7; 9 bases match TRBD1. Germline assignment: CDR1 SGHRS and CDR2 YFSETQ. The CDR3 covers 14 residues. The J segment lost 5 bases and the V segment lost 4 bases, leaving 7 bases of the junction unmatched. This CDR3 is CASSRDRAFDEQYF. In DNA, the CDR3 is TGCGCCAGCAGCCGGGACAGGGCGTTTGACGAGCAGTACTTC.

The chain carries TRBV10-1 and TRBJ2-4; 9 positions match TRBD1. This CDR3 spans 15 amino acids. Looked up from germline, CDR1 is WNHNN and CDR2 is SYGVQD (reference sequence). The trim removed 6 bases at V and 3 bases at J, leaving 6 bases unmatched. The CDR3 nucleotides are TGCGCCAGCAGCGCGGACAGGGGTGTCAAAAACATTCAGTACTTC. It yields the protein CASSADRGVKNIQYF.

This clonotype was detected only a few times. The gene calls are TRBV12-3 or TRBV12-4 and TRBJ2-6; no reliable D call. This CDR3 comprises 16 residues. V lost 1 base to trimming and J lost 1 base, with 8 bases between them. For the CDR3, the DNA is TGTGCCAGCAGTTTAGGACGGCAATCTGGGGCCAACGTCCTGACTTTC. Its protein is CASSLGRQSGANVLTF.

This clonotype was picked up a small number of times. The CDR3 spells CASRKTGGNNQPQHF. In nucleotides, the CDR3 is TGTGCCAGCAGGAAAACAGGGGGCAATAATCAGCCCCAGCATTTT. The V call is TRBV6-2 or TRBV6-3, the J call TRBJ1-5; 9 positions agree with TRBD1. Trimming cost V 6 bases and J 4 bases; bases outside gene matches: 7. The germline V gene encodes CDR1 MNHEY and CDR2 SVGEGT. This CDR3 has 15 amino acids.

Concerning this clonotype: This clone may be a read error of a much larger clone one base away. The chain couples TRBV20-1 to TRBJ2-5; 7 positions match TRBD1. The CDR3 sequence is 13 residues long. Germline CDR1 reads DFQATT; CDR2 reads SNEGSKA (reference sequence). CDR3 DNA sequence: TGCAGACCCGGACAGGTCCGAGGGGAGACCCAGCACTTC. Translated, it gives CRPGQVRGETQHF.

The chain is built from TRBV6-4 and TRBJ2-3, with TRBD2 identical over 7 bases. Trimming cost V 3 bases and J 1 base; bases outside gene matches: 4. The CDR3 has 15 amino acids. The germline CDR1 and CDR2 sequences are MRHNA and SNTAGT. The CDR3 reads CASSEERGGTDTQYF. The CDR3 region has the DNA TGTGCCAGCAGTGAAGAACGGGGGGGCACAGATACGCAGTATTTT.

This clonotype has only a few counts. V gene TRBV20-1 combines with J gene TRBJ1-1, with D perhaps TRBD1 (5 bases). Trimming removed 5 bases from V and 0 bases from J, with 13 bases in between. The CDR3 contains 14 residues. Germline V gives CDR1 DFQATT, CDR2 SNEGSKA (reference sequence). For the CDR3, the DNA is TGCAGTGCTGGCCGGGACGGAATGAACACTGAAGCTTTCTTT. Translating gives CSAGRDGMNTEAFF.

The chain recombines TRBV28 with TRBJ2-7; TRBD1 might be the D (5 bases). The V gene lost 3 bases and the J gene lost 2 bases, with 20 bases spanning the gap. Per the germline V gene, CDR1 is MDHEN and CDR2 is SYDVKM. This CDR3 spans 17 amino acids. The CDR3 nucleotides are TGTGCCAGCAGTTTGATTGTGCTCGACAGATTACCCTACGAGCAGTACTTC. This gives the protein CASSLIVLDRLPYEQYF.

V and J are TRBV5-1 and TRBJ1-1; 9 nucleotides line up with TRBD1. V shed 1 base, J shed 11 bases, and the junction held 6 bases outside the gene matches. The CDR3 is made up of 13 amino acids. Per the germline V gene, CDR1 is SGHRS and CDR2 is YFSETQ. DNA for the CDR3: TGCGCCAGCAGCTTGTTGGCCGGGACAGGGGCTTTCTTT. It yields the protein CASSLLAGTGAFF.

This clonotype was seen ten or more times. The chain employs TRBV20-1 and TRBJ2-4; 9 nucleotides match TRBD1. V trimming: 3 bases; J trimming: 0 bases; junction bases outside the gene matches: 6. The CDR3 runs to 16 residues. CDR1 DFQATT and CDR2 SNEGSKA come from the germline V gene (reference sequence). DNA of the CDR3: TGCAGTGCTAGGCCGGGACAGGGCCTAGCCAAAAACATTCAGTACTTC. Its protein is CSARPGQGLAKNIQYF.

About this clonotype itself: One junction end disagrees with the germline gene, perhaps due to a read error. CDR3 amino acids: CSARPGTGWGTEAFF. The CDR3 nucleotides read TGCAGTGCCCGTCCCGGGACAGGGTGGGGCACTGAAGCCTTCTTT. This chain uses TRBV20-1 with TRBJ1-1; the match to TRBD1 covers 9 bases. There are 15 residues in the CDR3. Germline V gives CDR1 DFQATT, CDR2 SNEGSKA (reference sequence).